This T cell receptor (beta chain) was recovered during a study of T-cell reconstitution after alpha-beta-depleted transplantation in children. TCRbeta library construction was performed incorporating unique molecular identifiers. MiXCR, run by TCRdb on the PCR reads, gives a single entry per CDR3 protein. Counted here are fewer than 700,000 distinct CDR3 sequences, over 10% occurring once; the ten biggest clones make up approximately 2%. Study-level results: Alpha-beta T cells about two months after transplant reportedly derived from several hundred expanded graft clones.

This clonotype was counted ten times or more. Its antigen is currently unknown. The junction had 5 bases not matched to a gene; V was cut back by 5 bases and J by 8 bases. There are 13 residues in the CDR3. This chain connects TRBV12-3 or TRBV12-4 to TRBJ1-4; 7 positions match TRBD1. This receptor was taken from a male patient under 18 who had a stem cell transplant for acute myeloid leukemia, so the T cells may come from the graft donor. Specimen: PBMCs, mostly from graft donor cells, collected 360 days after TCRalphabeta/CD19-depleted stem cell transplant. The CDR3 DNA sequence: TGTGCCAGCAGTATCCTGGACAGGGAAAAACTGTTTTTT. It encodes CASSILDREKLFF.